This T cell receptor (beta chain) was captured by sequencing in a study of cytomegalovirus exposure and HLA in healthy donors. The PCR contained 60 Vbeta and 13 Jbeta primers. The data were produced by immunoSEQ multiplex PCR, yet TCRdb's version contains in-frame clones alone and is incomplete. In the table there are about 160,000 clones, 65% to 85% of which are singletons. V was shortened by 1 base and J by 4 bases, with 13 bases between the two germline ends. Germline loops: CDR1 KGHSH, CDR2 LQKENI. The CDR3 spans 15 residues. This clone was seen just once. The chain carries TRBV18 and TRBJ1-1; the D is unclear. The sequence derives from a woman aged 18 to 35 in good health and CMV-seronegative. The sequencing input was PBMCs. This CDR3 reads CASSPQSRRSTEAFF. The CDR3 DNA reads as TGTGCCAGCTCACCACAAAGCCGGCGGAGCACTGAAGCTTTCTTT.